The sequence of this T cell receptor (beta chain) was determined in a study of blood T cell repertoires in COVID-19. The overall study: The United States, Italy and Spain were the sources of the acute and convalescent COVID-19 samples. The analysed material was cDNA or gDNA that came from T cells, B-cell-depleted T cells, or PBMCs.

The germline gives CDR1 SGHRS, CDR2 YFSETQ. Trimming took 3 bases from V and 4 from J, leaving 7 bases between them. The CDR3 contains 12 residues. In the study's own analysis: The assay estimated nucleated cells by amplifying reference gene primers. Profiling relied on immunoSEQ multiplex PCR, and the TCRdb table lists in-frame clones only, not all of them. The DNA was the basis for D and trimming; V, J and clone size are from that table. Of about 130,000 clones in the sample, roughly four fifths are singletons; the top ten hold 9.5% to 14%. The sample was peripheral blood. This receptor was taken from a human donor in a cohort sampled during active COVID-19. This chain links TRBV5-1 with TRBJ1-2; a weak D match, TRBD1 (6 bases). CDR3 amino acids: CASSSDSYGYTF. The CDR3 DNA is TGCGCCAGCAGCTCGGACAGCTATGGCTACACCTTC. Full variable domain (outside the CDR3, taken from reference TRBV5-1 and TRBJ1-2): KAGVTQTPRYLIKTRGQQVTLSCSPISGHRSVSWYQQTPGQGLQFLFEYFSETQRNKGNFPGRFSGRQFSNSRSEMNVSTLELGDSALYLCASSSDSYGYTFGSGTRLTVV.